The T cell receptor (beta chain) described here comes from a study of blood T cell repertoires in COVID-19. The overall study: The analysed material was cDNA or gDNA that came from T cells, B-cell-depleted T cells, or PBMCs.

This clone was seen just once. V trimming: 6 bases; J trimming: 3 bases; junction bases outside the gene matches: 6. The CDR3 sequence is 15 residues long. CDR1 is SNHLY and CDR2 is FYNNEI in the germline V gene. In the original processing: Scientists estimated how many nucleated cells there were by amplifying reference gene primers. Repertoires were generated with immunoSEQ multiplex PCR, while TCRdb's copy carries only in-frame clones and drops some. V and J calls and clone size are those listed in that table; D and trimming were worked out from the DNA. The data contain 100,000 to 130,000 clones, 88% of them seen just once; the ten biggest clones take up 2% to 3%.

The rearrangement links TRBV2 to TRBJ1-5, with TRBD1 matching over 9 bases. Sequencing was carried out using peripheral blood. The clonotype comes from a human donor in a cohort sampled during active COVID-19. The CDR3 reads CASSAGQGHNQPQHF. The CDR3 region has the DNA TGTGCCAGCAGCGCTGGACAGGGGCACAATCAGCCCCAGCATTTT.